A selection of T cell receptor beta chains follows, all from one sample in a study of T cells in Graves' hyperthyroidism and ophthalmopathy. TCRdb called the multiplex PCR reads again in MiXCR, with one record for every CDR3 protein. The sample has over 450,000 distinct CDR3 sequences; under 20% are singletons. The source material was blood. The receptors were sampled from a woman younger than 30 with Graves' ophthalmopathy. Both conserved end residues are part of each CDR3. A D gene is named only where the DNA matches it firmly. Clone size is given for some rows only: seen once, a few or many times, or a class if the clone is expanded.

v_gene: TRBV20-1; abundance: many; d_gene: TRBD2; j_gene: TRBJ2-5; CDR3aa: CSARVSGNQETQYF; CDR3nt: TGCAGTGCTAGAGTTAGCGGGAACCAAGAGACCCAGTACTTC
v_gene: TRBV20-1; abundance: -; d_gene: TRBD1; j_gene: TRBJ2-2; CDR3aa: CSARDVGQGATGELFF; CDR3nt: TGCAGTGCTAGAGATGTGGGACAGGGGGCGACCGGGGAGCTGTTTTTT
v_gene: TRBV13; abundance: -; d_gene: -; j_gene: TRBJ2-4; CDR3aa: CASSPKGKNIQYF; CDR3nt: TGTGCCAGCAGCCCCAAGGGCAAAAACATTCAGTACTTC
v_gene: TRBV20-1; abundance: many; d_gene: -; j_gene: TRBJ2-1; CDR3aa: CSARDETYSYNEQFF; CDR3nt: TGCAGTGCTAGAGATGAAACTTACTCCTACAATGAGCAGTTCTTC
v_gene: TRBV27; abundance: -; d_gene: TRBD1; j_gene: TRBJ1-2; CDR3aa: CASSPLPLKGAYGYTF; CDR3nt: TGTGCCAGCAGTCCCCTTCCCCTTAAGGGGGCCTATGGCTACACCTTC
v_gene: TRBV7-2; abundance: many; d_gene: -; j_gene: TRBJ1-4; CDR3aa: CASSLTGSNEEKLFF; CDR3nt: TGTGCCAGCAGCCTTACAGGGTCTAACGAGGAAAAACTGTTTTTT
v_gene: TRBV18; abundance: many; d_gene: -; j_gene: TRBJ1-1; CDR3aa: CASRTDMNTEAFF; CDR3nt: TGTGCCAGCAGGACAGATATGAACACTGAAGCTTTCTTT
v_gene: TRBV12-3/TRBV12-4; abundance: many; d_gene: TRBD2; j_gene: TRBJ2-7; CDR3aa: CASSLKASGVYEQYF; CDR3nt: TGTGCCAGCAGTTTAAAGGCTAGCGGGGTTTACGAGCAGTACTTC
v_gene: TRBV11-1; abundance: many; d_gene: -; j_gene: TRBJ2-2; CDR3aa: CASSLITGELFF; CDR3nt: TGTGCCAGCAGCCTCATCACCGGGGAGCTGTTTTTT
v_gene: TRBV6-2/TRBV6-3; abundance: many; d_gene: -; j_gene: TRBJ1-1; CDR3aa: CASSYLRNTEAFF; CDR3nt: TGTGCCAGCAGTTACTTGAGGAACACTGAAGCTTTCTTT
v_gene: TRBV30; abundance: many; d_gene: TRBD1; j_gene: TRBJ2-1; CDR3aa: CAWSVGQGFVNEQFF; CDR3nt: TGTGCCTGGAGTGTTGGACAGGGCTTCGTGAATGAGCAGTTCTTC
v_gene: TRBV7-3; abundance: many; d_gene: TRBD2; j_gene: TRBJ2-3; CDR3aa: CASSSGLAMDTQYF; CDR3nt: TGTGCCAGCAGCTCCGGACTAGCGATGGATACGCAGTATTTT
v_gene: TRBV19; abundance: many; d_gene: TRBD2; j_gene: TRBJ2-5; CDR3aa: CATGTRRTQETQYF; CDR3nt: TGTGCCACTGGGACTAGACGTACTCAAGAGACCCAGTACTTC
v_gene: TRBV7-6; abundance: -; d_gene: -; j_gene: TRBJ1-2; CDR3aa: CASSSFGGGYTF; CDR3nt: TGTGCCAGCAGCTCATTCGGAGGGGGCTACACCTTC
v_gene: TRBV14; abundance: -; d_gene: TRBD2; j_gene: TRBJ2-1; CDR3aa: CASSQVALAGGQFF; CDR3nt: TGTGCCAGCAGCCAAGTTGCGCTAGCGGGGGGGCAGTTCTTC
v_gene: TRBV5-1; abundance: many; d_gene: -; j_gene: TRBJ2-2; CDR3aa: CASSLPPAGELFF; CDR3nt: TGCGCCAGCAGCTTGCCCCCGGCCGGGGAGCTGTTTTTT
v_gene: TRBV6-5; abundance: -; d_gene: TRBD2; j_gene: TRBJ2-2; CDR3aa: CASSYDSGGNTGELFF; CDR3nt: TGTGCCAGCAGTTACGATAGCGGGGGGAACACCGGGGAGCTGTTTTTT
v_gene: TRBV18; abundance: many; d_gene: -; j_gene: TRBJ2-5; CDR3aa: CASSPQGAREAETQYF; CDR3nt: TGTGCCAGCTCACCTCAAGGTGCCAGGGAGGCTGAGACCCAGTACTTC
v_gene: TRBV20-1; abundance: many; d_gene: TRBD1; j_gene: TRBJ1-1; CDR3aa: CSAAQGGRGNTEAFF; CDR3nt: TGCAGTGCCGCGCAGGGGGGCCGCGGGAACACTGAAGCTTTCTTT
v_gene: TRBV20-1; abundance: -; d_gene: TRBD2; j_gene: TRBJ2-1; CDR3aa: CSASSGVNYNEQFF; CDR3nt: TGCAGTGCTTCTAGCGGGGTAAACTACAATGAGCAGTTCTTC
v_gene: TRBV5-1; abundance: many; d_gene: -; j_gene: TRBJ2-3; CDR3aa: CASSFSSGNTDTQYF; CDR3nt: TGCGCCAGCAGCTTTAGCAGTGGGAACACAGATACGCAGTATTTT
v_gene: TRBV6-2/TRBV6-3; abundance: many; d_gene: -; j_gene: TRBJ1-2; CDR3aa: CASFRTGSNYGYTF; CDR3nt: TGTGCCAGCTTTCGGACGGGATCCAACTATGGCTACACCTTC
v_gene: TRBV28; abundance: many; d_gene: TRBD2; j_gene: TRBJ2-3; CDR3aa: CASRSQREADTQYF; CDR3nt: TGTGCCAGCCGCTCACAGCGGGAGGCAGATACGCAGTATTTT
v_gene: TRBV11-2; abundance: many; d_gene: -; j_gene: TRBJ2-6; CDR3aa: CASSLGMGAGANVLTF; CDR3nt: TGTGCCAGCAGCTTAGGAATGGGGGCTGGGGCCAACGTCCTGACTTTC
v_gene: TRBV2; abundance: few; d_gene: TRBD1; j_gene: TRBJ2-7; CDR3aa: CASSGDRVNEQYF; CDR3nt: TGTGCCAGCAGCGGGGACAGGGTTAACGAGCAGTACTTC
v_gene: TRBV10-3; abundance: -; d_gene: TRBD1; j_gene: TRBJ1-1; CDR3aa: CAISEMTGTNTEAFF; CDR3nt: TGTGCCATCAGTGAAATGACAGGGACCAACACTGAAGCTTTCTTT
v_gene: TRBV2; abundance: many; d_gene: TRBD1; j_gene: TRBJ2-4; CDR3aa: CASSVLGQGASWDIQYF; CDR3nt: TGTGCCAGCAGTGTACTAGGGCAGGGGGCGAGTTGGGACATTCAGTACTTC
v_gene: TRBV7-8; abundance: few; d_gene: TRBD1; j_gene: TRBJ1-1; CDR3aa: CASSRLWDRVGRDTEAFF; CDR3nt: TGTGCCAGCAGCCGCCTTTGGGACAGGGTGGGTCGCGACACTGAAGCTTTCTTT
v_gene: TRBV30; abundance: -; d_gene: -; j_gene: TRBJ1-3; CDR3aa: CAWSNWRDNLPEGNTIYF; CDR3nt: TGTGCCTGGAGTAACTGGCGGGACAATCTCCCGGAGGGAAACACCATATATTTT
v_gene: TRBV12-3/TRBV12-4; abundance: many; d_gene: TRBD2; j_gene: TRBJ2-1; CDR3aa: CASSFKTSGRASDEQFF; CDR3nt: TGTGCCAGCAGTTTTAAAACTAGCGGGAGGGCGAGCGATGAGCAGTTCTTC
v_gene: TRBV7-8; abundance: many; d_gene: TRBD2; j_gene: TRBJ2-3; CDR3aa: CASSPRGSGGANLRDTQYF; CDR3nt: TGTGCCAGCAGCCCCCGAGGTAGCGGGGGGGCCAACCTGCGAGACACGCAGTATTTT
v_gene: TRBV4-1; abundance: few; d_gene: -; j_gene: TRBJ2-1; CDR3aa: CASSQAGLGSNEQFF; CDR3nt: TGCGCCAGCAGCCAAGCAGGGCTAGGTTCCAATGAGCAGTTCTTC
v_gene: TRBV3-1; abundance: -; d_gene: TRBD2; j_gene: TRBJ2-3; CDR3aa: CASSYTSGGTDTQYF; CDR3nt: TGTGCCAGCAGCTATACTAGCGGGGGCACAGATACGCAGTATTTT
v_gene: TRBV29-1; abundance: -; d_gene: -; j_gene: TRBJ2-7; CDR3aa: CSVVRGPYEQYF; CDR3nt: TGCAGCGTTGTACGCGGTCCCTACGAGCAGTACTTC
v_gene: TRBV13; abundance: many; d_gene: -; j_gene: TRBJ2-1; CDR3aa: CASSSLGLGGNEQFF; CDR3nt: TGTGCCAGCAGCTCCCTGGGACTGGGTGGCAATGAGCAGTTCTTC
v_gene: TRBV6-1; abundance: -; d_gene: -; j_gene: TRBJ1-2; CDR3aa: CASTAQEQHGYTF; CDR3nt: TGTGCCAGCACCGCACAGGAGCAGCATGGCTACACCTTC
v_gene: TRBV11-2; abundance: many; d_gene: -; j_gene: TRBJ2-2; CDR3aa: CASSLLGGELFF; CDR3nt: TGTGCCAGCAGCTTATTGGGTGGGGAGCTGTTTTTT
v_gene: TRBV5-1; abundance: -; d_gene: -; j_gene: TRBJ1-4; CDR3aa: CASSLAEGEKLFF; CDR3nt: TGCGCCAGCAGCTTGGCCGAGGGCGAAAAACTGTTTTTT
v_gene: TRBV27; abundance: -; d_gene: -; j_gene: TRBJ2-1; CDR3aa: CASSFLDSYNEQFF; CDR3nt: TGTGCCAGCAGTTTTCTAGACTCCTACAATGAGCAGTTCTTC
v_gene: TRBV4-3; abundance: few; d_gene: TRBD2; j_gene: TRBJ2-2; CDR3aa: CASSQSFSGSAGELFF; CDR3nt: TGCGCCAGCAGCCAATCTTTCAGCGGGAGTGCCGGGGAGCTGTTTTTT
v_gene: TRBV20-1; abundance: many; d_gene: -; j_gene: TRBJ1-3; CDR3aa: CSANVGGNGNTIYF; CDR3nt: TGCAGTGCCAACGTGGGGGGCAATGGAAACACCATATATTTT